This T cell receptor (beta chain) originates from a study of Graves' ophthalmopathy and Graves' hyperthyroidism. Study-level results: Sensitivity reached roughly 90% and specificity roughly 76% for a 13-signature model separating ophthalmopathy from stable hyperthyroidism. Most thyroid-expanded clonotypes exceeding 0.001 frequency were also found in blood.

RNA served as the template for amplifying TCR beta CDR3 regions. An initial RT-PCR round employing HTBI primers preceded a second-round multiplex PCR. TCRdb independently ran MiXCR on the multiplex PCR reads; one entry per CDR3 protein. The data hold 300,000 to 400,000 distinct CDR3 sequences, with about a sixth observed a single time. There are a few counts of this clonotype. The antigen is not known. The CDR3 consists of 18 residues. V shed 0 bases and J shed 0 bases, with 13 bases lying between them. The germline V gene encodes CDR1 SGHRS and CDR2 YFSETQ. In this cohort, patients with other autoimmune diseases, uncontrolled infections, pregnancy or lactation were excluded.

The sample was peripheral blood. J is TRBJ2-6 and V is TRBV5-1; possibly TRBD2 for D (5 bases). This clonotype originated in an adult woman with stable Graves' hyperthyroidism. CDR3 bases: TGCGCCAGCAGCTTGGTACCACTTGAGGGCTCTGGGGCCAACGTCCTGACTTTC. It specifies CASSLVPLEGSGANVLTF.